This T cell receptor (beta chain) was captured in a study of T cell changes during pregnancy in multiple sclerosis. The CDR3 loop spans 14 amino acids. In germline, CDR1 is KGHSH, CDR2 LQKENI. With 6 bases clipped from V and 6 bases from J, the junction kept 7 bases outside the gene matches. Clones were sequenced by immunoSEQ multiplex PCR, and TCRdb holds only the in-frame ones, with some missing. The sample lists about 36,000 clones, more than 70% occurring once. The clonotype was recovered from a female donor with multiple sclerosis, enrolled in a pregnancy study. Sequences were derived from CD4+ T cells from peripheral blood mononuclear cells, sampled in the first trimester of pregnancy. This chain links TRBV18 with TRBJ1-4; 7 bases line up with TRBD1. The chain's CDR3 is CASSQQGRHEKLFF. The CDR3 nucleotides are TGTGCCAGCTCGCAACAGGGGAGACATGAAAAACTGTTTTTT.